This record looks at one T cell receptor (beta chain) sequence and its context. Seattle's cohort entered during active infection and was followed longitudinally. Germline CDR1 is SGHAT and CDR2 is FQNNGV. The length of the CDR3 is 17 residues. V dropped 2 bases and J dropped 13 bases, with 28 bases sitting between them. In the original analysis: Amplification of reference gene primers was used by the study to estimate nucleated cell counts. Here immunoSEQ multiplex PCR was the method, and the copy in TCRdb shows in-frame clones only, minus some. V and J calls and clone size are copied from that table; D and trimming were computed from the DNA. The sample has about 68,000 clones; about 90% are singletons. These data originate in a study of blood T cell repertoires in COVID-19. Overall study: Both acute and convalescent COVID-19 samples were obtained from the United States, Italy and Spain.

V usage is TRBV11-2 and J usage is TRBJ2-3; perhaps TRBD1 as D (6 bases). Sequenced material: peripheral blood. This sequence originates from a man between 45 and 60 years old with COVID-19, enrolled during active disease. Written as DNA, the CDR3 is TGTGCCAGCAGCTTATCAGTAGGAATTGGTGGGAAGGGGGAAAAGTATTTT. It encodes CASSLSVGIGGKGEKYF.